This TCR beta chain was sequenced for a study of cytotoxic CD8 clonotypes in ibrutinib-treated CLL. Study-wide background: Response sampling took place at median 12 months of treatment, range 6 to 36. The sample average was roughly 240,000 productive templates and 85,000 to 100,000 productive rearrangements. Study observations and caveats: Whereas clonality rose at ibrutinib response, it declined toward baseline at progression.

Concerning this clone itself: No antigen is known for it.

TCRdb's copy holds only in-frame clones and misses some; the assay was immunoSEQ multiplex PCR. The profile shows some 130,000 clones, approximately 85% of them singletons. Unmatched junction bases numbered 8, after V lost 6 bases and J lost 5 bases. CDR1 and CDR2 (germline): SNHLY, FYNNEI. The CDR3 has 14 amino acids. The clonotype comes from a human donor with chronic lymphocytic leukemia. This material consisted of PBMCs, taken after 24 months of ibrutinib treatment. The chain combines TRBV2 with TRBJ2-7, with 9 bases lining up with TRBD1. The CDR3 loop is CASSPATGGDEQYF. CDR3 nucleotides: TGTGCCAGCAGCCCGGCGACAGGGGGGGACGAGCAGTACTTC. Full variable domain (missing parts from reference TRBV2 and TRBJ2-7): EPEVTQTPSHQVTQMGQEVILRCVPISNHLYFYWYRQILGQKVEFLVSFYNNEISEKSEIFDDQFSVERPDGSNFTLKIRSTKLEDSAMYFCASSPATGGDEQYFGPGTRLTVT.